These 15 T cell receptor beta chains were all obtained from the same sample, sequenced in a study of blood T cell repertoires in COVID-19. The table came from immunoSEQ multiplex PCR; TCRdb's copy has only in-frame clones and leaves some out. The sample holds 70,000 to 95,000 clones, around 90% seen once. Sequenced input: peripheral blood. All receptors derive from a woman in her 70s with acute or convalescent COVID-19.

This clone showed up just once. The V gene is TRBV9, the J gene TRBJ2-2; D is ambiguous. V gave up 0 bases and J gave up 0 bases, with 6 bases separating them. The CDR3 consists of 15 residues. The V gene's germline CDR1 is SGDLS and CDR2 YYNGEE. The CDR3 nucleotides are TGTGCCAGCAGCGTAGTTGCGACGAACACCGGGGAGCTGTTTTTT. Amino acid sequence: CASSVVATNTGELFF.

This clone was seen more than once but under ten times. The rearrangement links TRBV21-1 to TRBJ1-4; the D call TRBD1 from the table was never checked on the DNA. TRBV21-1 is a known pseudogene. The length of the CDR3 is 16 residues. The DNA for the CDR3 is TGTGCCAGCAGCAAAGAGCTCGACAGGGATGATGAAAAACTGTTTTTT. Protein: CASSKELDRDDEKLFF.

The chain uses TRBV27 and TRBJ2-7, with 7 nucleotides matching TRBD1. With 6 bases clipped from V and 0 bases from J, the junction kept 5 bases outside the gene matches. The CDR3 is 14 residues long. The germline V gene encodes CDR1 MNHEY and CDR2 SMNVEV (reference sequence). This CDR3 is CASSQQGSSYEQYF. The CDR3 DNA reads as TGTGCCAGCAGCCAACAGGGGAGCTCCTACGAGCAGTACTTC.

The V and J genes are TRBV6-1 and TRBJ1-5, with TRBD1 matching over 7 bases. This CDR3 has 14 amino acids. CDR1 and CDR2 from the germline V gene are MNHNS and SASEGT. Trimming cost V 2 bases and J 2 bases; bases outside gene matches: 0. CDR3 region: CASSEQGGNQPQHF. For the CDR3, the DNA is TGTGCCAGCAGTGAACAGGGGGGCAATCAGCCCCAGCATTTT.

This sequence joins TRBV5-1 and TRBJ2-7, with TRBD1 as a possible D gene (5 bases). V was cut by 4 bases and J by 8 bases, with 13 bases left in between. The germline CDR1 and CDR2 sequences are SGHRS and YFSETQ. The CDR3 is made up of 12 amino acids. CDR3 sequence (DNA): TGCGCCAGCAGCGACCAGGGTACCCAGCAGTACTTC. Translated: CASSDQGTQQYF.

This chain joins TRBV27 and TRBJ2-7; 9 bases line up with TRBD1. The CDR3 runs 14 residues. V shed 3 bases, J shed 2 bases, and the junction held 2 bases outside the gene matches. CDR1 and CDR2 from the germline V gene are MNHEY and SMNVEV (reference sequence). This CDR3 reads CASSFGQGTYEQYF. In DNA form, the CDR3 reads TGTGCCAGCAGTTTCGGACAGGGGACCTACGAGCAGTACTTC.

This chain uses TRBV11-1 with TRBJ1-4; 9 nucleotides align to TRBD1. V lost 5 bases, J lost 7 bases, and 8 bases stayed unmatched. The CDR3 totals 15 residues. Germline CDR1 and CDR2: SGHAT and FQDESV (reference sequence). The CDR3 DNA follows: TGTGCCAGCAGCAGACGGACAGGGGAACTTGAAAAACTGTTTTTT. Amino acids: CASSRRTGELEKLFF.

The CDR3 here is CATSLRSGGTQYF. CDR3 nucleotide sequence: TGTGCCACCAGTTTGAGATCCGGGGGGACCCAGTACTTC. This chain joins TRBV24-1 and TRBJ2-5; possibly TRBD2 for D (6 bases). Germline V gene data show CDR1 as KGHDR and CDR2 as SFDVKD. The CDR3 length is 13 residues. V lost 6 bases and J 7 bases, leaving 14 bases between the germline ends.

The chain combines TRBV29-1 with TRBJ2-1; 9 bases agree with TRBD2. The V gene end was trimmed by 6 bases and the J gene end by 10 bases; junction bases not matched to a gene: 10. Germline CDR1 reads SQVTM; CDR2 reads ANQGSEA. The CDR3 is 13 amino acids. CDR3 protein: CSVTGTSLWEQFF. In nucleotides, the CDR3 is TGCAGCGTGACCGGGACTAGCTTATGGGAGCAGTTCTTC.

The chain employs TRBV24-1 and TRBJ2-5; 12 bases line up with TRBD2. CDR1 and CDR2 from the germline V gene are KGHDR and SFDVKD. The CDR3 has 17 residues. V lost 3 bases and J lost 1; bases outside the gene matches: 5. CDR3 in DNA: TGTGCCACCAGTGATCCTGGACTAGCGGGGCTCCAAGAGACCCAGTACTTC. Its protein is CATSDPGLAGLQETQYF.

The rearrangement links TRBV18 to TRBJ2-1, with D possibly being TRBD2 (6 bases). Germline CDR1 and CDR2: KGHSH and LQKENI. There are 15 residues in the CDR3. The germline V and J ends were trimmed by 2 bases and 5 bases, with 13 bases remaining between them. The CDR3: CASSPVWGTDNEQFF. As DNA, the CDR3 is TGTGCCAGCTCACCAGTGTGGGGGACTGACAATGAGCAGTTCTTC.

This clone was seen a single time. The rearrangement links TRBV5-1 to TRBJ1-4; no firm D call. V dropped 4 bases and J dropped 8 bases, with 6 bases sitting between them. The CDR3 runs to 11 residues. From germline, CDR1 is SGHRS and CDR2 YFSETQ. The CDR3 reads CASSAHEKLFF. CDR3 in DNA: TGCGCCAGCAGCGCGCACGAAAAACTGTTTTTT.

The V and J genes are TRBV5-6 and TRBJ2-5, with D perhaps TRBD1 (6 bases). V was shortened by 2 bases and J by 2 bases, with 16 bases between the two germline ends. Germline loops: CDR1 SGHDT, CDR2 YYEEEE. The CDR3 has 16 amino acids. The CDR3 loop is CASSFAGTISQETQYF. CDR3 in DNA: TGTGCCAGCAGCTTCGCCGGGACAATCTCACAAGAGACCCAGTACTTC.

The CDR3 region is CASSLAPRDWETQYF. The CDR3 DNA is TGTGCCAGCAGCTTAGCCCCCCGGGACTGGGAGACCCAGTACTTC. The V call is TRBV11-2, the J call TRBJ2-5; maybe TRBD2 (6 bases). CDR3 length: 15 residues. The V end was cut by 1 base, the J end by 5 bases, with 14 bases between. Germline CDR1 reads SGHAT; CDR2 reads FQNNGV.

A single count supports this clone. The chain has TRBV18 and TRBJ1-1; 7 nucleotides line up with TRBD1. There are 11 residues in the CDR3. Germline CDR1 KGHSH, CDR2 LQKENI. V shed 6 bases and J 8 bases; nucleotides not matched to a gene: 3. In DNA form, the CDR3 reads TGTGCCAGCTCGCTGGACAGGGAAGCTTTCTTT. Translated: CASSLDREAFF. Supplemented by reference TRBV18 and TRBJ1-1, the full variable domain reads NAGVMQNPRHLVRRRGQEARLRCSPMKGHSHVYWYRQLPEEGLKFMVYLQKENIIDESGMPKERFSAEFPKEGPSILRIQQVVRGDSAAYFCASSLDREAFFGQGTRLTVV.